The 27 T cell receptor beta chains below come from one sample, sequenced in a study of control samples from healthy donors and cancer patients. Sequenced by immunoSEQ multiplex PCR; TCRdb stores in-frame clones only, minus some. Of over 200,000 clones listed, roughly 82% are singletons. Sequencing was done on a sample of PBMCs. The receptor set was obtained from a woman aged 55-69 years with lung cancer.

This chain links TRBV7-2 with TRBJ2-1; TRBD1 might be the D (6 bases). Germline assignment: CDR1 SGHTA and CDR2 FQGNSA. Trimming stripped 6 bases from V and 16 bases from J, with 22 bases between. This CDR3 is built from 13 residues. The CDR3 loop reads CASSPELRDKVFF. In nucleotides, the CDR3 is TGTGCCAGCAGTCCCGAGCTCCGGGACAAGGTTTTCTTC.

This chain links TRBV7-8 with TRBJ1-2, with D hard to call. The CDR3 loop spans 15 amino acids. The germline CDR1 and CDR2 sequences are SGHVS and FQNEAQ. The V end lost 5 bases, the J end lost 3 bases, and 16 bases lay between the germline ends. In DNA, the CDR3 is TGTGCCAGCAGCCCTCCTTGGCGAGGAGACTATGGCTACACCTTC. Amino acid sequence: CASSPPWRGDYGYTF.

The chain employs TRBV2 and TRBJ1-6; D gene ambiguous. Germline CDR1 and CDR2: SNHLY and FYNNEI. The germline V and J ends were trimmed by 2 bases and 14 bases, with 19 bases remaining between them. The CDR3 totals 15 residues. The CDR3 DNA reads TGTGCCAGCAGTGAATTGGGCAGCGGGCAATCGGCCCTCCACTTT. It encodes CASSELGSGQSALHF.

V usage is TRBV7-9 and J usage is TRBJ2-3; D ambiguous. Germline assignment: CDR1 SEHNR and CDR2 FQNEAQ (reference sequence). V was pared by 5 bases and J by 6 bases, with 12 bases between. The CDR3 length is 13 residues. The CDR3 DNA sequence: TGTGCCAGCAGCCGAGGCCAGGCGGATACGCAGTATTTT. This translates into CASSRGQADTQYF.

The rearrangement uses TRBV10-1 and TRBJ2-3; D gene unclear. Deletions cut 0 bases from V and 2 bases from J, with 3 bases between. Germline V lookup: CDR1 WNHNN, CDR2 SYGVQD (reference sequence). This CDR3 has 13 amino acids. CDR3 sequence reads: CASSESPTDTQYF. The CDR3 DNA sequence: TGCGCCAGCAGTGAGTCTCCCACAGATACGCAGTATTTT.

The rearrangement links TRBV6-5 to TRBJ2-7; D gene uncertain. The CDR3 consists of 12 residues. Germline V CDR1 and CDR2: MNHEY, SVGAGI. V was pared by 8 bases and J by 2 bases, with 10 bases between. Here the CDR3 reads CASGSGAYEQYF. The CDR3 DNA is TGTGCCAGCGGGTCAGGAGCCTACGAGCAGTACTTC.

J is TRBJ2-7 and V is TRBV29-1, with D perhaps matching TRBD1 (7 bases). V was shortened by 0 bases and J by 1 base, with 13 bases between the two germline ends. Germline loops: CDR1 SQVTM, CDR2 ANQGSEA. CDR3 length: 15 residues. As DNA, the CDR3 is TGCAGCGTTGAAGATGACAGGGAGGTGTCCTACGAGCAGTACTTC. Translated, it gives CSVEDDREVSYEQYF.

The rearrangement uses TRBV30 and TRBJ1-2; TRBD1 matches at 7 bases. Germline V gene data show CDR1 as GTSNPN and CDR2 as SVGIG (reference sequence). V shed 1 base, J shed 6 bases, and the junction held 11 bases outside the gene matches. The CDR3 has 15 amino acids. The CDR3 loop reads CAWSGIQGWRNGYTF. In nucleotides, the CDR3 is TGTGCCTGGAGTGGAATACAGGGGTGGAGGAATGGCTACACCTTC.

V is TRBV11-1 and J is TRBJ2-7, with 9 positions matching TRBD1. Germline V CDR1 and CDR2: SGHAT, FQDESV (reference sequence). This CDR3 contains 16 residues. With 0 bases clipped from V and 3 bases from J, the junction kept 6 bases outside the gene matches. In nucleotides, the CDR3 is TGTGCCAGCAGCTTAGCGCCGGGGACAGGGATCTACGAGCAGTACTTC. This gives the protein CASSLAPGTGIYEQYF.

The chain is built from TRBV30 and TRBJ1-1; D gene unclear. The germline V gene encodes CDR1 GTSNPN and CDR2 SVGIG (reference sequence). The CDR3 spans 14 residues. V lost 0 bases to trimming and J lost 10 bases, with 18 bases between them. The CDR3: CAWSVGRHSPGAFF. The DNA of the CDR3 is TGTGCCTGGAGTGTAGGGCGTCACAGCCCCGGAGCTTTCTTT.

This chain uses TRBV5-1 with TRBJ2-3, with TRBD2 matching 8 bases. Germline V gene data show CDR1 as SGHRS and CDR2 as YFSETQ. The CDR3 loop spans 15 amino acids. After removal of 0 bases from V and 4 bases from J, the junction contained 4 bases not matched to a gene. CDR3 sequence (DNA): TGCGCCAGCAGCTTGGTGGGACTAGTAGCAGATACGCAGTATTTT. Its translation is CASSLVGLVADTQYF.

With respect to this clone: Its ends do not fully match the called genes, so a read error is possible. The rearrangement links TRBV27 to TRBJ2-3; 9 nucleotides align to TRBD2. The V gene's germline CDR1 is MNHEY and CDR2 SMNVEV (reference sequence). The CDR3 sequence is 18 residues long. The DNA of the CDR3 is TGTGCCAGTAGTTCTCCCGGGACTAGCCGGTCGCCGTTTAATACGCAGTATTTT. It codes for CASSSPGTSRSPFNTQYF.

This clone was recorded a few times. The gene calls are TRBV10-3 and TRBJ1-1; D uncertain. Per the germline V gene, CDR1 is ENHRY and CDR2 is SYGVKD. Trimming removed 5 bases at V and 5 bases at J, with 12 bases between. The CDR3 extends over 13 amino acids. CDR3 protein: CAISSAVGTEAFF. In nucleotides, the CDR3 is TGTGCCATCAGTAGCGCAGTTGGGACTGAAGCTTTCTTT.

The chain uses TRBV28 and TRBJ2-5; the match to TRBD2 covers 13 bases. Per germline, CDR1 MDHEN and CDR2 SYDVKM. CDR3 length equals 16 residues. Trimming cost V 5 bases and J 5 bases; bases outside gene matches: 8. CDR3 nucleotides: TGTGCCAGCAGTCCAGGACTAGCGGGAGTCGTGGAGACCCAGTACTTC. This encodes CASSPGLAGVVETQYF.

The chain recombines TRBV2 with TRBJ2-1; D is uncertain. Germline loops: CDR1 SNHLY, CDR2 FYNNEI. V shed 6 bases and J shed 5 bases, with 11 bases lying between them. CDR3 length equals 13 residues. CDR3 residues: CASSRNYNNEQFF. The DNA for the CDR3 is TGTGCCAGCAGCCGAAATTATAACAATGAGCAGTTCTTC.

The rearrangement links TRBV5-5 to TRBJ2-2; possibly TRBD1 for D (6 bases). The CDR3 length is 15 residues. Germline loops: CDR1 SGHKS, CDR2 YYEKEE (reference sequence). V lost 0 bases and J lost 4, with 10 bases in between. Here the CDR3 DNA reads TGTGCCAGCAGCTTGGTGGCCAGGGGCACCGGGGAGCTGTTTTTT. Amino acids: CASSLVARGTGELFF. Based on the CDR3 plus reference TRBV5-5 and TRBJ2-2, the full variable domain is DAGVTQSPTHLIKTRGQQVTLRCSPISGHKSVSWYQQVLGQGPQFIFQYYEKEERGRGNFPDRFSARQFPNYSSELNVNALLLGDSALYLCASSLVARGTGELFFGEGSRLTVL.

The CDR3 DNA reads as TGTGCCAGCAGTTTACCTCATAGGGGGGCTGAAGCTTTCTTT. It specifies CASSLPHRGAEAFF. The chain couples TRBV27 to TRBJ1-1; tentative D call: TRBD1 (6 bases). V lost 2 bases and J lost 6, with 13 bases in between. CDR1 is MNHEY and CDR2 is SMNVEV in the germline V gene (reference sequence). The CDR3 spans 14 residues.

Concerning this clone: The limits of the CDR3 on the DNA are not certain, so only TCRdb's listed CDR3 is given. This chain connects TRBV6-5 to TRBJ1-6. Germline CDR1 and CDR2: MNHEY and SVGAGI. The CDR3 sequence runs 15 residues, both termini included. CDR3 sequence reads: CASSTSGRDNSPLHF.

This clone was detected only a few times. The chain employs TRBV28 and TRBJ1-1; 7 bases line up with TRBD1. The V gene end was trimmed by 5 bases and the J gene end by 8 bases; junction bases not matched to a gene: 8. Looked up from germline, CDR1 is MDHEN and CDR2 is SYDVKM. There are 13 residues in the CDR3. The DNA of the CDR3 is TGTGCCAGCAGTCTACCTCACAGGGGAGAAGCTTTCTTT. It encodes CASSLPHRGEAFF.

CDR3 bases: TGTGCCAGTGGCCCAGGGTCCCCCCTCACCTACGAGCAGTACTTC. This encodes CASGPGSPLTYEQYF. The chain carries TRBV19 and TRBJ2-7, with D tentatively TRBD1 (5 bases). The CDR3 is made up of 15 amino acids. Between the trimmed V and J ends, which lost 8 bases and 2 bases, there was a span of 19 bases. Germline V gives CDR1 LNHDA, CDR2 SQIVND (reference sequence).

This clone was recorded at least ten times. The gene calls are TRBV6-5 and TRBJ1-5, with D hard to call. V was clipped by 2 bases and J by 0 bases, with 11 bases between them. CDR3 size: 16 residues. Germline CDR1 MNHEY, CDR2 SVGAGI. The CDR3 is CASSYRRIDSNQPQHF. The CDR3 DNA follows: TGTGCCAGCAGTTACCGGAGAATTGATAGCAATCAGCCCCAGCATTTT.

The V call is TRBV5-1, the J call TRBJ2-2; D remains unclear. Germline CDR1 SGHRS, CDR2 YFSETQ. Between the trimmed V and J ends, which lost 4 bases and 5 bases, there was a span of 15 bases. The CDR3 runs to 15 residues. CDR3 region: CASSKGADPTGELFF. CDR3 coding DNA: TGCGCCAGCAGCAAGGGCGCAGATCCGACCGGGGAGCTGTTTTTT.

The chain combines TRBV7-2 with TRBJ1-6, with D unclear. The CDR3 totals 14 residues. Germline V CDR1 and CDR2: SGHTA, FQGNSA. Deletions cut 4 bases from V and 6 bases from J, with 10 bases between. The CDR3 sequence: CASSSGSTNSPLHF. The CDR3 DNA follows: TGTGCCAGCAGCTCGGGGTCTACTAATTCACCCCTCCACTTT.

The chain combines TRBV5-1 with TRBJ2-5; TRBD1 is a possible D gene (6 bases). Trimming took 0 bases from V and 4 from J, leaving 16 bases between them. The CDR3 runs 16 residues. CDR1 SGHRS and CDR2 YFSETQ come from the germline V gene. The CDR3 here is CASSLAALGGSETQYF. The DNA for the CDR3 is TGCGCCAGCAGCTTGGCTGCTCTAGGGGGATCAGAGACCCAGTACTTC.

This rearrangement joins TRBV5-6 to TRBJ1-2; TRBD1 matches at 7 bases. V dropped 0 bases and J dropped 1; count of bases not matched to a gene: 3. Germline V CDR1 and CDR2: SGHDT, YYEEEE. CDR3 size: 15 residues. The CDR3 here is CASSLVQGVNYGYTF. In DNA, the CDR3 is TGTGCCAGCAGCTTGGTTCAGGGGGTTAACTATGGCTACACCTTC.

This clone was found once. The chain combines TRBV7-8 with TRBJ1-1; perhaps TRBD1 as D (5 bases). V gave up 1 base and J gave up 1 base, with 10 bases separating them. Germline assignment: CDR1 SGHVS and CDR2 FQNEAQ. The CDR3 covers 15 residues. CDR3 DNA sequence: TGTGCCAGCAGCTTAGGGGGGACCCGGAACACTGAAGCTTTCTTT. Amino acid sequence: CASSLGGTRNTEAFF.

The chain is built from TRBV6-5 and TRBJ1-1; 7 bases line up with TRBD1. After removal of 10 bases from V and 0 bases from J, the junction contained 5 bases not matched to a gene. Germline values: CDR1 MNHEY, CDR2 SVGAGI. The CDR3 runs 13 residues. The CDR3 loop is CATPDRMNTEAFF. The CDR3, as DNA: TGTGCCACCCCGGACAGGATGAACACTGAAGCTTTCTTT.